These 20 T cell receptor beta chains share one sample of origin, sequenced in a study of blood T cell repertoires in COVID-19. Here immunoSEQ multiplex PCR was the method, and the copy in TCRdb shows in-frame clones only, minus some. The sample contains under 400,000 clones, approximately 87% of which appear only once. The sample taken for sequencing was peripheral blood. The receptor source for this set is a woman aged 25 to 45 with COVID-19, enrolled during active disease.

The V and J genes are TRBV7-6 and TRBJ1-3, with D perhaps matching TRBD1 (5 bases). This CDR3 has 14 residues. The V gene's germline CDR1 is SGHVS and CDR2 FNYEAQ. The V end lost 7 bases, the J end lost 4 bases, and 14 bases lay between the germline ends. The CDR3 DNA is TGTGCCAGCAAATTAGGGGCTGGAGGAAACACCATATATTTT. It codes for CASKLGAGGNTIYF.

The J gene is TRBJ2-6, the V gene TRBV10-3; 8 nucleotides match TRBD1. V trimming: 8 bases; J trimming: 1 base; junction bases outside the gene matches: 7. The V gene's germline CDR1 is ENHRY and CDR2 SYGVKD. This CDR3 has 16 residues. The CDR3 here is CAIGGQDLSGANVLTF. In DNA, the CDR3 is TGTGCCATCGGGGGACAGGACCTTTCTGGGGCCAACGTCCTGACTTTC.

The V and J genes are TRBV7-9 and TRBJ2-3; D unresolved. Germline CDR1 reads SEHNR; CDR2 reads FQNEAQ (reference sequence). Trimming took 0 bases from V and 4 from J, leaving 11 bases between them. The CDR3 is 15 residues long. CDR3 in amino acids: CASSLAELAADTQYF. The CDR3 DNA sequence: TGTGCCAGCAGCTTAGCGGAATTAGCCGCAGATACGCAGTATTTT.

The chain links TRBV5-1 to TRBJ2-5, with 10 nucleotides matching TRBD1. Germline V gives CDR1 SGHRS, CDR2 YFSETQ. After removal of 3 bases from V and 5 bases from J, the junction contained 10 bases not matched to a gene. There are 16 residues in the CDR3. The CDR3 nucleotides are TGCGCCAGCAGCTCCTGGACAGGGGGGTTCGAGGAGACCCAGTACTTC. Translation gives CASSSWTGGFEETQYF.

Only a few counts were recorded for this clone. The chain joins TRBV5-1 to TRBJ1-1; no clear D gene. V lost 2 bases to trimming and J lost 0 bases, with 11 bases between them. Germline CDR1 SGHRS, CDR2 YFSETQ. The CDR3 contains 15 residues. DNA for the CDR3: TGCGCCAGCAGCTTTCGGTCCGTCGTGAACACTGAAGCTTTCTTT. Translating gives CASSFRSVVNTEAFF.

The rearrangement uses TRBV7-2 and TRBJ2-6; D uncertain. The V end lost 1 base, the J end lost 0 bases, and 13 bases lay between the germline ends. The CDR3 is 18 residues long. Germline assignment: CDR1 SGHTA and CDR2 FQGNSA. The CDR3 nucleotides read TGTGCCAGCAGCTTAGTGGGCAGCTTTTACTCTGGGGCCAACGTCCTGACTTTC. Its protein is CASSLVGSFYSGANVLTF.

The chain couples TRBV7-3 to TRBJ2-3; D call uncertain. Trimming took off 4 bases at V and 4 bases at J, with 12 bases between the two ends. The CDR3 contains 14 residues. CDR1 is SGHTA and CDR2 is FQGTGA in the germline V gene. The CDR3 loop reads CASSYTSRSDTQYF. DNA for the CDR3: TGTGCCAGCAGCTATACTTCCCGGTCAGATACGCAGTATTTT.

This clone was detected only a few times. This chain connects TRBV9 to TRBJ2-2, with a possible D match to TRBD2 (6 bases). The length of the CDR3 is 13 residues. The V gene lost 3 bases and the J gene lost 6 bases, with 9 bases spanning the gap. Per the germline V gene, CDR1 is SGDLS and CDR2 is YYNGEE. The CDR3 loop is CASSEAGAGELFF. The CDR3 nucleotides are TGTGCCAGCAGCGAAGCGGGTGCCGGGGAGCTGTTTTTT. Looking up the rest from reference TRBV9 and TRBJ2-2 gives the full variable domain: DSGVTQTPKHLITATGQRVTLRCSPRSGDLSVYWYQQSLDQGLQFLIQYYNGEERAKGNILERFSAQQFPDLHSELNLSSLELGDSALYFCASSEAGAGELFFGEGSRLTVL.

This clone was found a few times. The V and J genes are TRBV6-5 and TRBJ1-3; 7 bases map to TRBD1. Germline V lookup: CDR1 MNHEY, CDR2 SVGAGI. The CDR3 totals 15 residues. V dropped 6 bases and J dropped 3; count of bases not matched to a gene: 8. Here the CDR3 reads CASSRQRDSGNTIYF. The CDR3 DNA sequence: TGTGCCAGCAGCAGACAGAGGGACAGTGGAAACACCATATATTTT.

The chain couples TRBV27 to TRBJ1-2, with D possibly matching TRBD1 (5 bases). The CDR3 runs 13 residues. Germline values: CDR1 MNHEY, CDR2 SMNVEV (reference sequence). Trimming shortened V by 3 bases and J by 4 bases, and 9 bases separated the two germline ends. CDR3 sequence reads: CASSFRGSYGYTF. Written as DNA, the CDR3 is TGTGCCAGCAGTTTCCGGGGGAGCTATGGCTACACCTTC.

The V gene is TRBV6-5, the J gene TRBJ2-2; 9 positions agree with TRBD1. From germline, CDR1 is MNHEY and CDR2 SVGAGI. Unmatched junction bases numbered 9, after V lost 6 bases and J lost 7 bases. The CDR3 extends over 15 amino acids. The CDR3 DNA is TGTGCCAGCAGCGTTGGACAGGGGTTAATCGGGGAGCTGTTTTTT. Translation: CASSVGQGLIGELFF.

The chain has TRBV4-2 and TRBJ2-1; 7 nucleotides match TRBD1. The ends lost 1 base at V and 8 bases at J; junction bases unmatched: 2. The germline V gene encodes CDR1 LGHNA and CDR2 YNFKEQ. This CDR3 is built from 13 residues. The CDR3 DNA reads as TGTGCCAGCAGCCAAGGCAGGGGGTATGAGCAGTTCTTC. This translates into CASSQGRGYEQFF.

V and J are TRBV10-3 and TRBJ2-1; TRBD2 aligns across 10 bases. V shed 0 bases, J shed 4 bases, and the junction held 3 bases outside the gene matches. From germline, CDR1 is ENHRY and CDR2 SYGVKD. The CDR3 is 16 amino acids. The CDR3 region has the DNA TGTGCCATCAGTGAGTCCGGGACTAGCGCATACAATGAGCAGTTCTTC. Translation: CAISESGTSAYNEQFF.

The gene calls are TRBV5-4 and TRBJ1-2; TRBD1 matches at 7 bases. J lost 2 bases, V lost 3 bases, and 7 bases had no gene match. The CDR3 spans 15 residues. In germline, CDR1 is SGHNT, CDR2 YYREEE (reference sequence). CDR3 in amino acids: CASSSFDRANYGYTF. The CDR3 bases are TGTGCCAGCAGCTCTTTCGACAGGGCCAACTATGGCTACACCTTC.

This clone has just a few counts. This chain joins TRBV5-1 and TRBJ2-1, with 10 bases aligning to TRBD1. Germline CDR1 SGHRS, CDR2 YFSETQ. The CDR3 is 18 amino acids. The J segment lost 4 bases and the V segment lost 4 bases, leaving 14 bases of the junction unmatched. This CDR3 reads CASSPGQGSGGLYNEQFF. DNA of the CDR3: TGCGCCAGCAGCCCGGGACAGGGGTCGGGGGGGCTTTACAATGAGCAGTTCTTC.

The gene calls are TRBV7-2 and TRBJ2-4; TRBD2 is a possible D gene (6 bases). V was cut by 7 bases and J by 7 bases, with 17 bases left in between. Germline CDR1 and CDR2: SGHTA and FQGNSA. The CDR3 sequence is 14 residues long. The CDR3 DNA reads as TGTGCCAGCACCCCCCAGAAGGGACTCAACATTCAGTACTTC. Translating gives CASTPQKGLNIQYF. The full variable domain, its missing parts supplied by reference TRBV7-2 and TRBJ2-4, is GAGVSQSPSNKVTEKGKDVELRCDPISGHTALYWYRQSLGQGLEFLIYFQGNSAPDKSGLPSDRFSAERTGGSVSTLTIQRTQQEDSAVYLCASTPQKGLNIQYFGAGTRLSVL.

This clone occurred once. This rearrangement joins TRBV6-5 to TRBJ2-7; maybe TRBD2 (5 bases). Germline-derived CDR1 and CDR2 are MNHEY and SVGAGI. The CDR3 consists of 13 residues. V was cut by 0 bases and J by 6 bases, with 9 bases left in between. CDR3 in amino acids: CASSYSTTSEQYF. In nucleotides, the CDR3 is TGTGCCAGCAGTTACTCGACTACGTCCGAGCAGTACTTC.

The J gene is TRBJ1-1, the V gene TRBV30; 7 bases match TRBD1. The CDR3 spans 13 residues. Per germline, CDR1 GTSNPN and CDR2 SVGIG (reference sequence). V shed 5 bases and J 1 base; nucleotides not matched to a gene: 4. In nucleotides, the CDR3 is TGTGCCTGGGCCGGGACAGCGAACACTGAAGCTTTCTTT. As protein: CAWAGTANTEAFF.

The CDR3 reads CASSSRTENEQFF. Here the CDR3 DNA reads TGTGCCAGCAGTTCCAGGACAGAAAATGAGCAGTTCTTC. The chain has TRBV12-3 or TRBV12-4 and TRBJ2-1, with a weak D call TRBD1 (6 bases). This CDR3 contains 13 residues. Between the trimmed V and J ends, which lost 4 bases and 7 bases, there was a span of 11 bases.

The rearrangement links TRBV3-1 (or the pseudogene TRBV3-2) to TRBJ2-3, with 9 bases that match TRBD2. Germline trimming cut 0 bases from V and 3 bases from J; bases unmatched to any gene: 13. The CDR3 is made up of 19 amino acids. Germline V gene sequence: CDR1 LGHDT, CDR2 YNNKEL (reference sequence). In DNA, the CDR3 is TGTGCCAGCAGCCAAGATCCCGGGACTAGCCCTCGCAGGACAGATACGCAGTATTTT. As protein: CASSQDPGTSPRRTDTQYF.